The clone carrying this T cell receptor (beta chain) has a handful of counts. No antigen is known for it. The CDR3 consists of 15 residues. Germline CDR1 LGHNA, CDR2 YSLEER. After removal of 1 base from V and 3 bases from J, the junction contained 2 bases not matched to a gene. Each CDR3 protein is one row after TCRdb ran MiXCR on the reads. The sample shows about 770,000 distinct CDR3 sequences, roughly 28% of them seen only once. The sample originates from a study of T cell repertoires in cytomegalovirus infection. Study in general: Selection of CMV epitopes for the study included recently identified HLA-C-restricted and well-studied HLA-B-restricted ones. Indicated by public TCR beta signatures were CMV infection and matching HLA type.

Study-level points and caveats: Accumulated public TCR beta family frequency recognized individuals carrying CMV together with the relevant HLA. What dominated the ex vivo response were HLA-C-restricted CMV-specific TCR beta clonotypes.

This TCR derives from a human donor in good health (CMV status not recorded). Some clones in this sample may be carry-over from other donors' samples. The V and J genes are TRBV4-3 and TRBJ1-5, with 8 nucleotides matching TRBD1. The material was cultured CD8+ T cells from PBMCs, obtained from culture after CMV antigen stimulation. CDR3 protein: CASSQGTGFNQPQHF. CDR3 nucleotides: TGCGCCAGCAGCCAAGGGACAGGGTTCAATCAGCCCCAGCATTTT.